This paragraph reports one T cell receptor (beta chain). Its antigen is as yet unknown. The data stem from a study of cytomegalovirus exposure and HLA in healthy donors. In the PCR, 60 Vbeta and 13 Jbeta primers were used. The repertoire was sequenced with immunoSEQ multiplex PCR; TCRdb's copy has only in-frame clones and lacks some. The data hold approximately 190,000 clones, with roughly 80% observed a single time. Study-wide results and caveats: The investigators catalogued 150 or so TCR beta chains as cytomegalovirus-associated.

V was clipped by 6 bases and J by 5 bases; unmatched bases: 2. This CDR3 region has 13 residues. Germline loops: CDR1 MNHEY, CDR2 SVGAGI. The receptor's source is a woman between 50 and 59 years old in good health and CMV-seropositive. The sample taken for sequencing was PBMCs. The rearrangement uses TRBV6-5 and TRBJ2-7; TRBD2 matches 12 bases. The CDR3 reads CASRTSGGHEQYF. The DNA for the CDR3 is TGTGCCAGCAGGACTAGCGGGGGCCACGAGCAGTACTTC.